The 32 T cell receptor beta chains presented below share a single source sample, sequenced in a study of patients and donors after allogeneic stem cell transplantation. TCRdb recomputed calls from the RT-PCR reads with MiXCR, one row per CDR3 protein. Among about a million distinct CDR3 sequences listed, roughly 18% were seen once. Specimen: blood, either unsorted or a sorted T cell fraction (not recorded which). The receptors were sampled from a human donor who was either an allogeneic HSCT recipient or a stem cell or donor lymphocyte infusion donor (not recorded which). It is not recorded whose cells these are; they may come from a transplant donor.

This clonotype appeared a few times. The chain links TRBV2 to TRBJ2-5; tentative D call: TRBD2 (5 bases). Germline-derived CDR1 and CDR2 are SNHLY and FYNNEI. Trimming removed 7 bases at V and 3 bases at J, with 12 bases between. The CDR3 sequence is 13 residues long. CDR3 region: CASTLREKETQYF. The CDR3 DNA follows: TGTGCCAGCACCCTCCGGGAAAAAGAGACCCAGTACTTC. Full variable domain (rest looked up from reference TRBV2 and TRBJ2-5): EPEVTQTPSHQVTQMGQEVILRCVPISNHLYFYWYRQILGQKVEFLVSFYNNEISEKSEIFDDQFSVERPDGSNFTLKIRSTKLEDSAMYFCASTLREKETQYFGPGTRLLVL.

The sample holds a few counts of this clonotype. This chain connects TRBV3-1 to TRBJ2-1; D gene ambiguous. This CDR3 spans 16 amino acids. The V gene lost 5 bases and the J gene lost 6 bases, with 20 bases spanning the gap. CDR1 is LGHDT, CDR2 YNNKEL, per germline (reference sequence). The CDR3 sequence: CASSVPTTPLGNEQFF. The CDR3 region has the DNA TGTGCCAGCAGCGTACCCACTACCCCTTTAGGCAATGAGCAGTTCTTC.

The chain joins TRBV12-3 or TRBV12-4 to TRBJ1-2; tentatively, D is TRBD1 (5 bases). This CDR3 region has 13 residues. Trimming took 7 bases from V and 5 from J, leaving 14 bases between them. The CDR3 DNA reads as TGTGCCAGCACCTTGGGACCTTTTTATGGCTACACCTTC. Amino acid sequence: CASTLGPFYGYTF.

This clonotype was seen more than once but under ten times. The chain combines TRBV20-1 with TRBJ1-2, with D uncertain. Germline loops: CDR1 DFQATT, CDR2 SNEGSKA (reference sequence). Trimming took 3 bases from V and 6 from J, leaving 14 bases between them. CDR3 length equals 13 residues. In nucleotides, the CDR3 is TGCAGTGCTAGGGGTTCGGGGTTCCATGGCTACACCTTC. Amino acids: CSARGSGFHGYTF.

At least ten counts were recorded for this clonotype. The CDR3 is CSGAGREQFF. The CDR3 bases are TGCAGCGGAGCGGGTCGCGAGCAGTTCTTC. The chain combines TRBV29-1 with TRBJ2-1; D is possibly TRBD2 (6 bases). There are 10 residues in the CDR3. The V end lost 7 bases, the J end lost 10 bases, and 11 bases lay between the germline ends. Germline values: CDR1 SQVTM, CDR2 ANQGSEA.

As to this clonotype: A read error is possible here, since a much larger clone lies one base away. This CDR3 is CASSQRWAEMSGNTIYF. DNA of the CDR3: TGTGCCAGCAGCCAACGGTGGGCGGAAATGTCTGGAAACACCATATATTTT. V is TRBV7-6 and J is TRBJ1-3; D unresolved. The germline gives CDR1 SGHVS, CDR2 FNYEAQ. This CDR3 contains 17 residues. V gave up 5 bases and J gave up 1 base, with 18 bases separating them. Full variable domain (outside the CDR3, taken from reference TRBV7-6 and TRBJ1-3): GAGVSQSPRYKVTKRGQDVALRCDPISGHVSLYWYRQALGQGPEFLTYFNYEAQQDKSGLPNDRFSAERPEGSISTLTIQRTEQRDSAMYRCASSQRWAEMSGNTIYFGEGSWLTVV.

This clonotype has ten or more counts. DNA of the CDR3: TGCGCCAGCAGCTTGGGTTCCAGCGGGAGCTCCTACGAGCAGTACTTC. This translates into CASSLGSSGSSYEQYF. The gene calls are TRBV5-1 and TRBJ2-7; 8 bases agree with TRBD2. J was trimmed by 0 bases and V by 0 bases; bases with no gene match: 5. CDR3 size: 16 residues. CDR1 is SGHRS and CDR2 is YFSETQ in the germline V gene.

The rearrangement links TRBV20-1 to TRBJ1-5; 7 positions match TRBD1. In germline, CDR1 is DFQATT, CDR2 SNEGSKA (reference sequence). The CDR3 runs 14 residues. V trimming: 3 bases; J trimming: 5 bases; junction bases outside the gene matches: 7. CDR3 bases: TGCAGTGCTAGTCCCACAGGGGAATATCAGCCCCAGCATTTT. Translated: CSASPTGEYQPQHF.

This clonotype came up a few times. The chain employs TRBV7-3 and TRBJ2-6; 13 bases align to TRBD2. This CDR3 is 17 amino acids long. Trimming cost V 5 bases and J 0 bases; bases outside gene matches: 1. Germline CDR1 reads SGHTA; CDR2 reads FQGTGA. The CDR3 reads CASSRTSGGSGANVLTF. CDR3 bases: TGTGCCAGCAGCCGGACTAGCGGGGGCTCTGGGGCCAACGTCCTGACTTTC.

Only a few counts were recorded for this clonotype. The CDR3 is CASSHRDEQFF. The DNA for the CDR3 is TGTGCCAGCAGTCACAGGGATGAGCAGTTCTTC. The chain employs TRBV27 and TRBJ2-1; D is perhaps TRBD1 (6 bases). In germline, CDR1 is MNHEY, CDR2 SMNVEV (reference sequence). CDR3 length: 11 residues. V was pared by 5 bases and J by 8 bases, with 7 bases between.

The chain joins TRBV29-1 to TRBJ2-1; perhaps TRBD1 as D (5 bases). There are 13 residues in the CDR3. Germline CDR1 and CDR2: SQVTM and ANQGSEA. The V and J ends lost 3 bases and 0 bases respectively, with 6 bases between them. CDR3 amino acids: CSVDRVSYNEQFF. For the CDR3, the DNA is TGCAGCGTTGACAGGGTCTCCTACAATGAGCAGTTCTTC.

This clonotype was seen a handful of times. The chain uses TRBV27 and TRBJ2-7; D possibly corresponds to TRBD1 (5 bases). V lost 0 bases to trimming and J lost 4 bases, with 13 bases between them. The germline gives CDR1 MNHEY, CDR2 SMNVEV (reference sequence). The CDR3 has 15 residues. The CDR3 is CASSLSADTKYEQYF. The CDR3 coding sequence is TGTGCCAGCAGTTTATCCGCGGACACCAAATACGAGCAGTACTTC.

The rearrangement links TRBV10-3 to TRBJ2-7; maybe TRBD1 (5 bases). CDR1 is ENHRY, CDR2 SYGVKD, per germline. V lost 4 bases to trimming and J lost 1 base, with 8 bases between them. The CDR3 totals 13 residues. The CDR3 DNA follows: TGTGCCATCAGTGGGGCAGGGTCCTACGAGCAGTACTTC. Encoded protein: CAISGAGSYEQYF.

The chain recombines TRBV20-1 with TRBJ1-2; TRBD1 aligns across 9 bases. Germline-derived CDR1 and CDR2 are DFQATT and SNEGSKA (reference sequence). The J segment lost 4 bases and the V segment lost 0 bases, leaving 6 bases of the junction unmatched. The CDR3 is 15 amino acids. The chain's CDR3 is CSAREGTGKVYGYTF. The CDR3 DNA sequence: TGCAGTGCTAGAGAAGGGACAGGGAAGGTCTATGGCTACACCTTC.

The rearrangement links TRBV27 to TRBJ2-3; a weak D match, TRBD2 (6 bases). V lost 8 bases and J lost 2, with 17 bases in between. The CDR3 is 15 residues long. The V gene's germline CDR1 is MNHEY and CDR2 SMNVEV (reference sequence). In nucleotides, the CDR3 is TGTGCCAGCCACGGGGCGGGATGGGTCACAGATACGCAGTATTTT. It codes for CASHGAGWVTDTQYF.

The chain carries TRBV27 and TRBJ2-7, with 7 bases that match TRBD1. This CDR3 region has 16 residues. After removal of 3 bases from V and 0 bases from J, the junction contained 8 bases not matched to a gene. Looked up from germline, CDR1 is MNHEY and CDR2 is SMNVEV (reference sequence). The DNA of the CDR3 is TGTGCCAGCAGTTTCTCTGCCGGGACAGTCTCCTACGAGCAGTACTTC. The encoded protein is CASSFSAGTVSYEQYF.

The chain couples TRBV5-1 to TRBJ2-2; TRBD2 agrees at 12 bases. CDR3 length: 17 amino acids. Germline values: CDR1 SGHRS, CDR2 YFSETQ. V lost 4 bases to trimming and J lost 5 bases; unmatched junction nucleotides: 9. The CDR3, as DNA: TGCGCCAGCAGCCCCCTAGCGGGAGGGCCGGTGACCGGGGAGCTGTTTTTT. This gives the protein CASSPLAGGPVTGELFF.

This clonotype was detected only a few times. The chain recombines TRBV20-1 with TRBJ1-5; maybe TRBD1 (5 bases). Germline values: CDR1 DFQATT, CDR2 SNEGSKA (reference sequence). V shed 4 bases and J shed 0 bases, with 22 bases lying between them. The CDR3 extends over 18 amino acids. The DNA for the CDR3 is TGCAGTGCTACGTACCCCGGGGCGGAATCCCTTAGCAATCAGCCCCAGCATTTT. Its translation: CSATYPGAESLSNQPQHF.

The rearrangement joins TRBV6-5 to TRBJ2-1, with 8 bases matching TRBD2. The CDR3 contains 12 residues. V was pared by 8 bases and J by 10 bases, with 7 bases of the junction left unmatched. The germline gives CDR1 MNHEY, CDR2 SVGAGI. CDR3 nucleotide sequence: TGTGCCAGCCGCGGGGGGATTGGGGAGCAGTTCTTC. Its protein product is CASRGGIGEQFF.

This sequence joins TRBV5-1 and TRBJ1-2; 9 nucleotides agree with TRBD1. CDR3 length: 15 residues. V lost 3 bases, J lost 6 bases, and 9 bases stayed unmatched. CDR1 and CDR2 (germline): SGHRS, YFSETQ. As DNA, the CDR3 is TGCGCCAGCAGCTCGGACAGGGGTGACGGGCATGGCTACACCTTC. Its protein product is CASSSDRGDGHGYTF.

The chain combines TRBV9 with TRBJ2-2, with TRBD1 matching 8 bases. The junction had 8 bases not matched to a gene; V was cut back by 2 bases and J by 8 bases. The CDR3 sequence is 15 residues long. The germline gives CDR1 SGDLS, CDR2 YYNGEE. The CDR3 region has the DNA TGTGCCAGCAGCGTTACGGCAGGGGGCTCTGGGGAGCTGTTTTTT. The encoded protein is CASSVTAGGSGELFF. Together with reference TRBV9 and TRBJ2-2, the CDR3 gives the full variable domain: DSGVTQTPKHLITATGQRVTLRCSPRSGDLSVYWYQQSLDQGLQFLIQYYNGEERAKGNILERFSAQQFPDLHSELNLSSLELGDSALYFCASSVTAGGSGELFFGEGSRLTVL.

A few counts support this clonotype. This chain joins TRBV20-1 and TRBJ2-7; 9 nucleotides line up with TRBD1. The J segment lost 2 bases and the V segment lost 0 bases, leaving 5 bases of the junction unmatched. CDR3 length: 15 amino acids. From germline, CDR1 is DFQATT and CDR2 SNEGSKA (reference sequence). The CDR3 coding sequence is TGCAGTGCTAGAGAATACAGGGGGCAGGCCTACGAGCAGTACTTC. Translating gives CSAREYRGQAYEQYF.

This clonotype was seen only a few times. The chain couples TRBV3-1 to TRBJ2-3, with D tentatively TRBD1 or TRBD2 (6 bases each). Germline V lookup: CDR1 LGHDT, CDR2 YNNKEL (reference sequence). V shed 2 bases and J shed 1 base, with 13 bases lying between them. CDR3 length equals 16 residues. CDR3 amino acids: CASSQRGGSGTDTQYF. The DNA of the CDR3 is TGTGCCAGCAGCCAAAGAGGGGGGAGTGGCACAGATACGCAGTATTTT.

The chain carries TRBV19 and TRBJ1-5; no definite D call. The V end was cut by 9 bases, the J end by 1 base, with 19 bases between. The CDR3 extends over 16 amino acids. The germline gives CDR1 LNHDA, CDR2 SQIVND (reference sequence). CDR3 DNA sequence: TGTGCCAGCCATGAAGGCCCGGGAAAAAGCAATCAGCCCCAGCATTTT. This codes for CASHEGPGKSNQPQHF.

The chain recombines TRBV7-8 with TRBJ1-1; D is unclear. V gave up 2 bases and J gave up 1 base, with 8 bases separating them. This CDR3 is 14 amino acids long. Germline-derived CDR1 and CDR2 are SGHVS and FQNEAQ. The CDR3 loop reads CASSLSLGNTEAFF. The CDR3, as DNA: TGTGCCAGCAGCTTAAGCCTAGGGAACACTGAAGCTTTCTTT.

This clonotype showed up just a few times. The chain links TRBV20-1 to TRBJ2-5; TRBD1 might be the D (5 bases). Trimming pared 3 bases from V and 4 bases from J, leaving 21 bases between. Germline CDR1 is DFQATT and CDR2 is SNEGSKA (reference sequence). The CDR3 is 16 residues long. CDR3: CSASQFSGSQGETQYF. The CDR3 DNA reads as TGCAGTGCTAGCCAATTTTCCGGGTCTCAGGGAGAGACCCAGTACTTC.

This clonotype came up a few times. The chain couples TRBV19 to TRBJ2-1; possibly TRBD2 for D (5 bases). CDR1 and CDR2 from the germline V gene are LNHDA and SQIVND (reference sequence). Trimming left V 5 bases short and J 7 bases short, with 21 bases between. The CDR3 loop spans 16 amino acids. In DNA form, the CDR3 reads TGTGCCAGTAGTCCCGGAGGAGGTTCTCTTAGGAATGAGCAGTTCTTC. Translated, it gives CASSPGGGSLRNEQFF.

The rearrangement links TRBV7-8 to TRBJ2-5; 13 nucleotides match TRBD2. Germline V gene lookup returns CDR1 SGHVS and CDR2 FQNEAQ. Trimming took 5 bases from V and 2 from J; bases not matched to a gene: 5. CDR3 length: 16 residues. CDR3 region: CASSPWTSGGQETQYF. CDR3 DNA: TGTGCCAGCAGCCCGTGGACTAGCGGGGGACAAGAGACCCAGTACTTC.

V is TRBV12-3 or TRBV12-4 and J is TRBJ2-5; 7 nucleotides match TRBD1. CDR3 length: 13 amino acids. The ends lost 6 bases at V and 5 bases at J; junction bases unmatched: 6. The CDR3 spells CASRPTRGETQYF. CDR3 DNA sequence: TGTGCCAGCAGGCCGACCAGGGGGGAGACCCAGTACTTC.

The chain couples TRBV30 to TRBJ1-1; no clear D gene. Deletions cut 7 bases from V and 0 bases from J, with 6 bases between. The CDR3 is made up of 11 amino acids. CDR1 and CDR2 (germline): GTSNPN, SVGIG (reference sequence). CDR3 nucleotide sequence: TGTGCCTTGGAACTGAACACTGAAGCTTTCTTT. This encodes CALELNTEAFF.

This clonotype was seen only a few times. The gene calls are TRBV24-1 and TRBJ2-5, with D possibly matching TRBD2 (6 bases). V lost 4 bases and J 5 bases, leaving 13 bases between the germline ends. The CDR3 is made up of 14 amino acids. Germline-derived CDR1 and CDR2 are KGHDR and SFDVKD. The CDR3 loop reads CATSDPRGSETQYF. The CDR3 coding sequence is TGTGCCACCAGTGACCCGCGGGGATCGGAGACCCAGTACTTC.

This clonotype occurred a few times. The chain couples TRBV6-2 or TRBV6-3 to TRBJ1-1; D gene ambiguous. Germline lookup yields CDR1 MNHEY and CDR2 SVGEGT. The CDR3 is 12 amino acids. Trimming stripped 2 bases from V and 6 bases from J, with 7 bases between. CDR3 amino acids: CASSYKFPEAFF. The DNA for the CDR3 is TGTGCCAGCAGTTACAAATTCCCTGAAGCTTTCTTT.